Below are 8 T cell receptor beta chains sequenced from a single sample in a study of T cells in Graves' hyperthyroidism and ophthalmopathy. TCR beta CDR3 region amplification was performed from RNA transcripts. Primed by the HTBI set, a first-round RT-PCR was run on the TCR CDR3. MiXCR, run by TCRdb on the multiplex PCR reads, gives a single entry per CDR3 protein. The sample holds a few hundred thousand distinct CDR3 sequences, over 13% seen once. Source material: blood. The receptors shown here come from a young woman with Graves' hyperthyroidism.

The chain is built from TRBV10-1 and TRBJ2-5, with 7 nucleotides matching TRBD2. V dropped 5 bases and J dropped 3; count of bases not matched to a gene: 6. The CDR3 runs 14 residues. Germline CDR1 is WNHNN and CDR2 is SYGVQD (reference sequence). The CDR3 DNA reads TGCGCCAGCAGTCTTTCGGCGGGAGAAGAGACCCAGTACTTC. The encoded protein is CASSLSAGEETQYF.

This clonotype was seen many times. The rearrangement joins TRBV2 to TRBJ1-6; 8 bases are a match to TRBD1. Looked up from germline, CDR1 is SNHLY and CDR2 is FYNNEI. The CDR3 is made up of 14 amino acids. V lost 6 bases to trimming and J lost 8 bases; unmatched junction nucleotides: 6. The CDR3 DNA is TGTGCCAGCAGGTACAGGGGGTTGGATTCACCCCTCCACTTT. It specifies CASRYRGLDSPLHF.

This clonotype has at least ten counts. The chain uses TRBV30 and TRBJ1-1, with D unclear. The CDR3 has 14 residues. In germline, CDR1 is GTSNPN, CDR2 SVGIG (reference sequence). V lost 0 bases and J 1 base, leaving 9 bases between the germline ends. The CDR3 nucleotides read TGTGCCTGGAGTGTAGGAGGTAGGAACACTGAAGCTTTCTTT. Its translation is CAWSVGGRNTEAFF.

This clonotype was counted between two and nine times. This chain connects TRBV6-1 to TRBJ1-2; D unclear. Germline CDR1 reads MNHNS; CDR2 reads SASEGT. V was pared by 7 bases and J by 7 bases, with 16 bases between. This CDR3 has 13 amino acids. The CDR3 sequence is CASTFEGGSGYTF. In nucleotides, the CDR3 is TGTGCCAGCACCTTTGAGGGAGGGTCTGGCTACACCTTC.

This clonotype was detected ten times or more. The rearrangement joins TRBV18 to TRBJ2-7, with 8 bases aligning to TRBD1. CDR3 length equals 14 residues. With 5 bases clipped from V and 5 bases from J, the junction kept 8 bases outside the gene matches. Germline CDR1 is KGHSH and CDR2 is LQKENI. The CDR3 DNA reads as TGTGCCAGCTCAAGACCGACAGGGGAAGACGAGCAGTACTTC. Translating it yields CASSRPTGEDEQYF. The full variable domain, its missing parts supplied by reference TRBV18 and TRBJ2-7, is NAGVMQNPRHLVRRRGQEARLRCSPMKGHSHVYWYRQLPEEGLKFMVYLQKENIIDESGMPKERFSAEFPKEGPSILRIQQVVRGDSAAYFCASSRPTGEDEQYFGPGTRLTVT.

This clonotype was counted ten times or more. The gene calls are TRBV7-2 and TRBJ2-4; 12 bases agree with TRBD1. This CDR3 is 16 amino acids long. V trimming: 3 bases; J trimming: 6 bases; junction bases outside the gene matches: 6. Germline V lookup: CDR1 SGHTA, CDR2 FQGNSA. The CDR3 DNA follows: TGTGCCAGCAGCTTTCAGGGACAGGGGGCAGGAAACATTCAGTACTTC. It specifies CASSFQGQGAGNIQYF.

A note on this clonotype: A much larger clone lies a single base off, so this may be a read error. V gene TRBV12-5 combines with J gene TRBJ1-6; 7 bases line up with TRBD1. V shed 2 bases, J shed 13 bases, and the junction held 8 bases outside the gene matches. The CDR3 has 14 residues. Per germline, CDR1 LGHNT and CDR2 FRNRAP. The CDR3 loop is CASGLIPQGEPLHF. CDR3 sequence (DNA): TGTGCTAGTGGTTTGATCCCCCAGGGGGAGCCCCTCCACTTT.

The genes are TRBV12-3 or TRBV12-4 and TRBJ1-5; D not certain. V lost 6 bases and J 4 bases, leaving 10 bases between the germline ends. The CDR3 has 13 residues. CDR3 sequence (DNA): TGTGCCAGCAGCTCCACACATAATCAGCCCCAGCATTTT. This encodes CASSSTHNQPQHF.